This T cell receptor (beta chain) was recovered during a study of T cell clusters in autoimmune cytopenias. TRB was amplified by touch-down multiplex PCR, primer pools A and B combined. One entry per CDR3 protein, without DNA, is what TCRdb gives after re-calling the multiplex PCR reads. The sample totals roughly 4,700 distinct CDR3 sequences; its top ten clones hold about 16%. TRB was amplified from roughly 270 ng of peripheral blood genomic DNA per sample. By frequency, this clonotype is medium-sized (0.01 to 0.1%). Germline CDR1 is SGHVS and CDR2 is FNYEAQ. The CDR3 has 13 amino acids. These sequences were also reported in another study, on T cell repertoires in aging, cancer and after chemotherapy.

The material sequenced was peripheral blood. This clonotype was sampled from a human donor in good health. The chain couples TRBV7-6 to TRBJ2-1. The CDR3 sequence: CASSLSRIREQFF. The full variable domain, in which reference TRBV7-6 and TRBJ2-1 provide the parts outside the CDR3, is GAGVSQSPRYKVTKRGQDVALRCDPISGHVSLYWYRQALGQGPEFLTYFNYEAQQDKSGLPNDRFSAERPEGSISTLTIQRTEQRDSAMYRCASSLSRIREQFFGPGTRLTVL.